These T cell receptor beta chains were read from a single sample in a study of shared clonotypes between healthy human individuals. Some clones are missing from TCRdb's copy, which holds only in-frame ones; the method was immunoSEQ multiplex PCR. This sample carries some 1,400,000 clones, approximately 97% of them seen once, and the ten largest clones take approximately 1.1%. The sample consisted of naive CD4+ T cells sorted from blood. Receptors were obtained from a man between 25 and 39 years old in good health. CDR3s include the opening cysteine and the closing phenylalanine or tryptophan. The D gene is left open where the match is weak. Only part of the rows carry a size: once, few, many, or a class if the clone is expanded.

clone_size,j_call,v_call,cdr3_length,d_call,cdr3_aa,cdr3_nt
NA,TRBJ2-1,TRBV5-4,15,TRBD2,CASSPRGGRGNEQFF,TGTGCCAGCAGCCCCAGGGGCGGGAGGGGCAATGAGCAGTTCTTC
NA,TRBJ2-1,TRBV5-1,21,TRBD2,CASSSLASGLAGEGSYNEQFF,TGCGCCAGCAGCTCTCTGGCGTCAGGGCTAGCGGGAGAGGGCTCCTACAATGAGCAGTTCTTC
NA,TRBJ2-5,TRBV9,15,NA,CASSPSAGRQETQYF,TGTGCCAGCAGCCCGTCTGCTGGACGACAAGAGACCCAGTACTTC
NA,TRBJ1-5,TRBV19,15,NA,CASSIDRGGFQPQHF,TGTGCCAGTAGTATAGATCGGGGGGGCTTTCAGCCCCAGCATTTT
NA,TRBJ2-7,TRBV30,13,NA,CAYNYLGDYEQYF,TGTGCCTACAACTATTTGGGAGACTACGAGCAGTACTTC
NA,TRBJ2-3,TRBV5-1,15,NA,CASSFGHPGVDTQYF,TGCGCCAGCAGCTTCGGCCATCCTGGGGTAGATACGCAGTATTTT
NA,TRBJ2-7,TRBV6-6,15,NA,CASSRPVGRAYEQYF,TGTGCCAGCAGCCGACCCGTGGGGAGAGCCTACGAGCAGTACTTC
NA,TRBJ1-5,TRBV18,14,NA,CASSATGNNQPQHF,TGTGCCAGCTCTGCGACAGGTAACAATCAGCCCCAGCATTTT
NA,TRBJ1-2,TRBV19,16,TRBD1,CASSLLGTGNPNGYTF,TGTGCCAGTAGCCTCCTCGGGACAGGGAATCCTAATGGCTACACCTTC
NA,TRBJ2-3,TRBV7-2,14,NA,CASSQDGGTDTQYF,TGTGCCAGCAGCCAAGACGGTGGCACAGATACGCAGTATTTT
NA,TRBJ2-1,TRBV7-8,13,NA,CASSPVLLIEQFF,TGTGCCAGCAGCCCCGTACTTCTCATTGAGCAGTTCTTC
once,TRBJ2-5,TRBV5-6,14,TRBD1,CASTRDRGLGTQYF,TGTGCCAGCACCAGGGACAGGGGGCTTGGGACCCAGTACTTC
NA,TRBJ2-1,TRBV18,19,TRBD2,CASSPLGTSGRSSYNEQFF,TGTGCCAGCTCACCACTCGGGACTAGCGGGAGAAGCTCCTACAATGAGCAGTTCTTC
NA,TRBJ1-4,TRBV11-2,17,NA,CASSLGRWGRRDEKLFF,TGTGCCAGCAGCTTAGGCCGTTGGGGGAGGCGAGATGAAAAACTGTTTTTT
NA,TRBJ1-2,TRBV6-6,12,NA,CASGPGQQGYTF,TGTGCCAGCGGGCCGGGACAACAAGGCTACACCTTC
NA,TRBJ2-7,TRBV6-1,15,NA,CASSENRSPTYEQYF,TGTGCCAGCAGTGAAAATCGAAGTCCAACCTACGAGCAGTACTTC
NA,TRBJ1-3,TRBV27,16,NA,CASSLVPGLSGNTIYF,TGTGCCAGCAGTTTAGTCCCGGGGCTCTCTGGAAACACCATATATTTT
NA,TRBJ2-2,TRBV10-1,14,TRBD1,CASTRDRNTGELFF,TGCGCCAGCACCCGGGACAGGAACACCGGGGAGCTGTTTTTT
NA,TRBJ2-5,TRBV27,15,NA,CASSHGPGFQETQYF,TGTGCCAGCAGCCATGGTCCCGGCTTCCAAGAGACCCAGTACTTC
NA,TRBJ2-7,TRBV11-3,13,NA,CASSLEGAYEQYF,TGTGCCAGCAGCTTAGAGGGCGCCTACGAGCAGTACTTC
NA,TRBJ2-3,TRBV5-4,15,TRBD2,CASSLLAGEADTQYF,TGTGCCAGCAGCTTGCTAGCGGGAGAAGCAGATACGCAGTATTTT
NA,TRBJ2-5,TRBV7-2,16,TRBD2,CASSLPGGTWWETQYF,TGTGCCAGCAGCTTACCGGGAGGCACTTGGTGGGAGACCCAGTACTTC
NA,TRBJ1-3,TRBV7-2,16,NA,CASSLGAVTSGNTIYF,TGTGCCAGCAGCTTAGGGGCAGTGACCTCTGGAAACACCATATATTTT
NA,TRBJ2-5,TRBV2,13,NA,CASSQTVRETQYF,TGTGCCAGCAGTCAGACAGTCAGGGAGACCCAGTACTTC
NA,TRBJ2-7,TRBV18,13,NA,CASARGGGYEQYF,TGTGCCAGCGCACGTGGGGGTGGGTACGAGCAGTACTTC
NA,TRBJ2-1,TRBV7-6,17,TRBD2,CASSLVQWREGLGEQFF,TGTGCCAGCAGCTTAGTTCAATGGCGGGAGGGCCTAGGTGAGCAGTTCTTC
NA,TRBJ2-7,TRBV4-3,16,NA,CASSQDDRVYSYEQYF,TGCGCCAGCAGCCAAGATGATAGGGTTTATTCCTACGAGCAGTACTTC
once,TRBJ1-3,TRBV18,17,TRBD1,CASSPQPLGQGRNTIYF,TGTGCCAGCTCACCACAACCCTTGGGACAGGGGCGAAACACCATATATTTT
NA,TRBJ2-3,TRBV30,11,NA,CAWGGEPQQYF,TGTGCCTGGGGTGGCGAACCCCAACAGTATTTT
NA,TRBJ1-5,TRBV28,15,NA,CASRTGSGSNQPQHF,TGTGCCAGCAGGACAGGAAGTGGAAGCAATCAGCCCCAGCATTTT
NA,TRBJ2-7,TRBV7-2,17,TRBD1,CASTSLLHRGRLGEQYF,TGTGCCAGCACCAGTTTACTCCACAGGGGGCGGTTGGGCGAGCAGTACTTC
NA,TRBJ2-3,TRBV4-3,15,TRBD2,CASSQQRGSTDTQYF,TGCGCCAGCAGCCAACAGCGGGGAAGCACAGATACGCAGTATTTT
once,TRBJ2-5,TRBV5-1,14,NA,CASSFSGNQETQYF,TGCGCCAGCAGCTTTAGCGGCAACCAAGAGACCCAGTACTTC
NA,TRBJ2-5,TRBV5-1,19,TRBD2,CASSLMGLAGGPNQETQYF,TGCGCCAGCAGCTTGATGGGACTAGCGGGAGGCCCTAACCAAGAGACCCAGTACTTC
NA,TRBJ2-3,TRBV5-4,16,TRBD1,CASSSDRGLVTDTQYF,TGTGCCAGCAGCTCGGACAGGGGACTCGTGACAGATACGCAGTATTTT
NA,TRBJ2-1,TRBV5-1,15,TRBD2,CASSLAGPHYNEQFF,TGCGCCAGCAGTCTAGCGGGGCCTCATTACAATGAGCAGTTCTTC
NA,TRBJ2-1,TRBV15,15,TRBD2,CATSRGSGTGGEQFF,TGTGCCACCAGCAGAGGCAGCGGGACCGGCGGTGAGCAGTTCTTC
once,TRBJ2-3,TRBV11-2,14,NA,CASSRGWGTDTQYF,TGTGCCAGCAGCCGGGGGTGGGGCACGGATACGCAGTATTTT
NA,TRBJ2-5,TRBV18,15,NA,CASSPPRGRGWTQYF,TGTGCCAGCTCACCACCCCGGGGGAGAGGTTGGACCCAGTACTTC
once,TRBJ2-3,TRBV11-2,14,NA,CASSLAAITDTQYF,TGTGCCAGCAGCTTAGCCGCGATCACAGATACGCAGTATTTT
NA,TRBJ2-7,TRBV27,15,TRBD1,CASSLSGQGPAEQYF,TGTGCCAGCAGTTTATCGGGACAGGGTCCCGCCGAGCAGTACTTC
NA,TRBJ2-7,TRBV18,13,NA,CASSPTDRYEQYF,TGTGCCAGCTCACCAACCGACCGCTACGAGCAGTACTTC
NA,TRBJ2-7,TRBV7-2,15,NA,CASSLDGGRGGEQYF,TGTGCCAGCAGCTTAGATGGGGGCAGGGGCGGCGAGCAGTACTTC